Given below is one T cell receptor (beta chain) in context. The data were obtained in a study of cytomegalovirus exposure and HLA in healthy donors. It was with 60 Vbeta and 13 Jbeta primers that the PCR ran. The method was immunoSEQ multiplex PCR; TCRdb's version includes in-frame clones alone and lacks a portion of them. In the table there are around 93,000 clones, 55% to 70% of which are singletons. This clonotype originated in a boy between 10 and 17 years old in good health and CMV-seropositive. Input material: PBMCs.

In DNA, the CDR3 is TGTGCCAGCAGTTTCATCAACACCGGGGAGCTGTTTTTT. This sequence encodes CASSFINTGELFF. The chain combines TRBV6-5 with TRBJ2-2; D gene unclear. Germline CDR1 is MNHEY and CDR2 is SVGAGI. This CDR3 comprises 13 residues. V lost 4 bases and J lost 2, with 5 bases in between.